This entry describes one TCR beta chain. Its specificity is unknown. This record belongs to a study of T cells expressing NK-cell markers. Study-wide context: Cells sorted as CD3+CD56+NKG2C+, CD3+CD56+NKG2C- and CD3+CD56-NKG2C+ T cells supplied the TCR beta repertoires. Study-level results: In a few donors, dominant clonotypes made up roughly 25-60.1% of CD3+CD56-NKG2C+ cells. Uncertainty persisted over the HCMV specificity of expanded NKG2C+ T cell clones.

UMI-tagged 5'RACE template switching yielded the TCR beta cDNA. TCRdb processed the 5' RACE reads again and assigns one entry to each CDR3 protein, with no DNA. The sample data list roughly 450,000 distinct CDR3 sequences. The CDR3 has 14 residues. Germline lookup yields CDR1 SGHKS and CDR2 YYEKEE (reference sequence). The rearrangement joins TRBV5-5 to TRBJ2-5; the D call from TCRdb, TRBD2, cannot be confirmed without DNA. The sample taken for sequencing was blood T cells: a sorted CD56 or NKG2C T cell subset, CD4+ or CD8+ T cells, or bulk PBMC T cells (not recorded which). This clonotype originated in a woman aged 50 to 65 in good health. The CDR3 loop is CASSSRLIQETQYF.